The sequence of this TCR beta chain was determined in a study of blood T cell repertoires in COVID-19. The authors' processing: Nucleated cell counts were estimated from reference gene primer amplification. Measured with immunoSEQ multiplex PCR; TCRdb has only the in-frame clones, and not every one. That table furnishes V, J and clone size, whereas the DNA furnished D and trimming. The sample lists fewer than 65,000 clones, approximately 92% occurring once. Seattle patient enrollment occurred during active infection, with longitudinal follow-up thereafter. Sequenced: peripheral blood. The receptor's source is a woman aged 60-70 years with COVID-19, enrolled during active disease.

CDR3 sequence (DNA): TGTGCCAGCCGCCCTGACAGGACGGGCTATGGCTACACCTTC. As protein: CASRPDRTGYGYTF. The chain combines TRBV19 with TRBJ1-2, with D possibly matching TRBD1 (6 bases). Trimming stripped 9 bases from V and 4 bases from J, with 18 bases between. The CDR3 runs to 14 residues. The germline V gene has CDR1 LNHDA and CDR2 SQIVND (reference sequence).